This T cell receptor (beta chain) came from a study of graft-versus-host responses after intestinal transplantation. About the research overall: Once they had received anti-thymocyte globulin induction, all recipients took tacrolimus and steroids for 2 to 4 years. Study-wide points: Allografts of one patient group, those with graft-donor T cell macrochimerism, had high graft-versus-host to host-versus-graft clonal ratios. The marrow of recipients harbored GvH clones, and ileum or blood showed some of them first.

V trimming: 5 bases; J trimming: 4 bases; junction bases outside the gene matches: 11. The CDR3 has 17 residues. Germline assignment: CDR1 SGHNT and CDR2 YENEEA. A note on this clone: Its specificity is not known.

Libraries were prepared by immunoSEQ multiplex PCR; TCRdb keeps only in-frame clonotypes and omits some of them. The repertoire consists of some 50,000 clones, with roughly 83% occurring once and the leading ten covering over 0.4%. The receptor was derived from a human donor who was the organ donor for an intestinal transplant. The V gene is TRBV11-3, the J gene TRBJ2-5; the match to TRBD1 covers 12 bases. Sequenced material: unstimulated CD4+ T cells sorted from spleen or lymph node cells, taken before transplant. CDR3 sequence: CASSRDRGRGRAETQYF. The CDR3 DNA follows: TGTGCCAGCAGCCGGGACAGGGGGCGCGGAAGAGCAGAGACCCAGTACTTC. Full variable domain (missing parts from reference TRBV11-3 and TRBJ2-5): EAGVVQSPRYKIIEKKQPVAFWCNPISGHNTLYWYLQNLGQGPELLIRYENEEAVDDSQLPKDRFSAERLKGVDSTLKIQPAELGDSAVYLCASSRDRGRGRAETQYFGPGTRLLVL.